The clone carrying this TCR beta chain was detected a few times. Its antigen is not identified. The data were taken from a study of blood T cells in healthy people across ages. Study results and limitations: Strong correlation was found linking TCR beta diversity to naive T cell percentage.

A second about 7 to 12 cycle PCR used barcoded and J-beta primers. One entry per CDR3 protein, called by TCRdb with MiXCR from the 5' RACE reads. The data contain about 780,000 distinct CDR3 sequences, 20% to 30% of them singletons. This CDR3 comprises 16 residues. CDR1 is DFQATT, CDR2 SNEGSKA, per germline (reference sequence). J gave up 4 bases and V 5 bases, and 13 bases lay outside the gene matches. These data were also filed under a second study, of T cells of mothers and their children. From that study: Each 15 ul cDNA reaction used 1.5 ug RNA; all RNA was used.

The source material was blood. The genes are TRBV20-1 and TRBJ2-3, with 9 bases lining up with TRBD2. The source is a boy aged 5-17 years in good health. CDR3 coding DNA: TGCAGTGCTCCCGGGGACGTGGCGGGGGGGCCAGATACGCAGTATTTT. Translating gives CSAPGDVAGGPDTQYF.